This T cell receptor (beta chain) was obtained from a study of T cells in Graves' hyperthyroidism and ophthalmopathy. Study-level points and caveats: Most clonotypes that expanded in the thyroid above 0.001 also showed up in blood.

This clonotype was found a few times. The antigen remains undetermined. Germline CDR1 reads SEHNR; CDR2 reads FQNEAQ (reference sequence). This CDR3 spans 20 amino acids. Trimming cost V 2 bases and J 4 bases, with 29 bases left between them. Amplification yielded TCR beta CDR3 regions, with RNA transcripts as the source. RT-PCR in the first round (using the HTBI primer set) targeted the TCR CDR3. TCRdb analysed the multiplex PCR reads with MiXCR anew, one entry per CDR3 protein. The data contain hundreds of thousands of distinct CDR3 sequences, nearly 45% of them singletons. The receptor was derived from an adult man with Graves' disease, either hyperthyroidism or ophthalmopathy (not recorded which). Material: peripheral blood or thyroid tissue (not recorded which). The chain links TRBV7-9 to TRBJ1-1; D perhaps matches TRBD1 (6 bases). As DNA, the CDR3 is TGTGCCAGCAGCTTACGGCCAACCGGGACAAGAAGTGCGTATGTCACTGAAGCTTTCTTT. This gives the protein CASSLRPTGTRSAYVTEAFF.